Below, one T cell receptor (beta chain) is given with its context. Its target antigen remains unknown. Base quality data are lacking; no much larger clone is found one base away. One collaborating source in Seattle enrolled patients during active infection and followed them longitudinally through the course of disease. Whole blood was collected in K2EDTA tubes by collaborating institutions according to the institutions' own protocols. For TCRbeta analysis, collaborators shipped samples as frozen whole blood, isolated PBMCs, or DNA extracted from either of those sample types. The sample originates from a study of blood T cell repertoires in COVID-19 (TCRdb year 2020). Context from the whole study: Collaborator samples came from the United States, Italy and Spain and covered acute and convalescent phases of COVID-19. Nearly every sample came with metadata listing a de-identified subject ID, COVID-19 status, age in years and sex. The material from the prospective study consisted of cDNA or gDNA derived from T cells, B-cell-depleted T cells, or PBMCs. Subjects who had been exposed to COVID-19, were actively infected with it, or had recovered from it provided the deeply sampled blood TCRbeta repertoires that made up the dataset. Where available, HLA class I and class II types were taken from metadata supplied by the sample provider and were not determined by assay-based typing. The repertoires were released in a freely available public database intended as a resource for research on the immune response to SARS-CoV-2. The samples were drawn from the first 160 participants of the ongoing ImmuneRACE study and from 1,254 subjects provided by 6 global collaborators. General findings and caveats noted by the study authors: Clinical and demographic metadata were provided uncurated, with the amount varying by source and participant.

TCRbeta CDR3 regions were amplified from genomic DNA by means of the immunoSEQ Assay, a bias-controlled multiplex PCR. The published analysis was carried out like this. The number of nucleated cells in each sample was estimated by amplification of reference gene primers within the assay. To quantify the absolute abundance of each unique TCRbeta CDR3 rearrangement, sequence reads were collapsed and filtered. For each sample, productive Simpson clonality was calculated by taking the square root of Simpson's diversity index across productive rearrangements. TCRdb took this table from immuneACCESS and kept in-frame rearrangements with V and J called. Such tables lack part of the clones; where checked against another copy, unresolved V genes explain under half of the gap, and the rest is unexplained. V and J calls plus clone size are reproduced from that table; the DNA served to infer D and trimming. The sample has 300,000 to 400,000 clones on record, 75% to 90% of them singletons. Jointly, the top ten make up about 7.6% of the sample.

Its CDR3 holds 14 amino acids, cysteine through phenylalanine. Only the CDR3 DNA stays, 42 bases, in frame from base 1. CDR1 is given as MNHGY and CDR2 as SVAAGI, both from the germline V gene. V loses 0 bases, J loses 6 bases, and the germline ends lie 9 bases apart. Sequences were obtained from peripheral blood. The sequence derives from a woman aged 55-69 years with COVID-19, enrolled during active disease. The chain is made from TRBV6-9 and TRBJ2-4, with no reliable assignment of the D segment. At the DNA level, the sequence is TGTGCCAGCAGTTATTCGATTCAGGCAAACATTCAGTACTTC. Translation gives CASSYSIQANIQYF.